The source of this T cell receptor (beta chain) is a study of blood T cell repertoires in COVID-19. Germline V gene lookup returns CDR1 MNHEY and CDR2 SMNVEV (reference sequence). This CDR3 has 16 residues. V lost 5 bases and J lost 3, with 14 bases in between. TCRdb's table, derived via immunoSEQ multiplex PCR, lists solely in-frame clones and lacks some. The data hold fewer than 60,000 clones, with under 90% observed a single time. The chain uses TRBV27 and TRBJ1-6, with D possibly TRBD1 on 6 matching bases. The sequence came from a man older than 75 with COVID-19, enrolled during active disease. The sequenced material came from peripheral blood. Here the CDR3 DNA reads TGTGCCAGCAGTGCCCGGGGGGGCCACTATAATTCACCCCTCCACTTT. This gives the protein CASSARGGHYNSPLHF.